The 21 T cell receptor beta chains given below trace back to one sample, sequenced in a study of T cell clonality in common variable immunodeficiency. Assay: immunoSEQ multiplex PCR; the TCRdb copy retains only in-frame clones and omits some. The sample contains under 35,000 clones, none of them singletons. Material for sequencing was peripheral blood mononuclear cells. The receptors derive from a person between 18 and 75 years old in good health.

This clone was seen repeatedly, ten times or more. The CDR3 end falls 3 residues outside the read, so it is completed with the germline J gene. The gene calls are TRBV18 and TRBJ2-5; D ambiguous. With 6 bases removed from V and 5 bases from J, the gap between germline ends came to 16 bases. Germline V gene lookup returns CDR1 KGHSH and CDR2 LQKENI. This CDR3 contains 14 residues. The chain's CDR3 is CASSPLDSAETQYF. CDR3 bases read: TGTGCCAGCTCCCCCCTAGACTCGGCGGAGACC.

At least ten counts were recorded for this clone. With the read ending 3 residues before the CDR3 end, the germline J gene is used to fill in that end. The rearrangement joins TRBV2 to TRBJ1-5; D is possibly TRBD1 (6 bases). The CDR3 consists of 14 residues. The V end was cut by 8 bases, the J end by 3 bases, with 14 bases between. Germline lookup yields CDR1 SNHLY and CDR2 FYNNEI. The covered CDR3 bases are TGTGCCAGCCAGGGGAGGCGCCTCAATCAGCCC. Its protein product is CASQGRRLNQP. The complete CDR3 protein is CASQGRRLNQPQHF.

This clone was seen repeatedly, ten times or more. The read terminates 3 residues before the CDR3 end, so the remaining end is supplied by the germline J gene. The chain couples TRBV18 to TRBJ1-1; tentatively, D is TRBD1 (5 bases). Germline loops: CDR1 KGHSH, CDR2 LQKENI. The CDR3 extends over 16 amino acids. The V and J ends lost 4 bases and 0 bases respectively, with 15 bases between them. The sequenced part of the CDR3 DNA is TGTGCCAGCTCACTGTCACAGGAGTTGGTGAACACTGAA. Protein sequence: CASSLSQELVNTE. The complete CDR3 reads CASSLSQELVNTEAFF.

This clone was detected many times. From the germline J gene comes the end of the CDR3, since the read stops 3 residues before it. The chain uses TRBV5-1 and TRBJ1-2, with D possibly matching TRBD1 (6 bases). Trimming removed 4 bases from V and 4 bases from J, with 11 bases in between. Germline CDR1 SGHRS, CDR2 YFSETQ. There are 13 residues in the CDR3. The CDR3 sequence is CASSPRTVYGYTF. The sequenced part of the CDR3 DNA is TGCGCCAGCAGCCCACGGACAGTCTATGGC.

This clone appeared a few times. The read finishes 3 residues shy of the CDR3 end, and the germline J gene is used to complete it. V and J are TRBV6-2 or TRBV6-3 and TRBJ2-7; D may be TRBD1 (5 bases). Trimming took 2 bases from V and 3 from J, leaving 8 bases between them. Germline lookup yields CDR1 MNHEY and CDR2 SVGEGT. The CDR3 contains 13 residues. The CDR3 spells CASSYDRGYEQYF. The sequenced CDR3 bases are TGTGCCAGCAGTTACGACAGAGGCTACGAG.

This clone was detected ten times or more. The read finishes 3 residues shy of the CDR3 end, and the germline J gene is used to complete it. The chain couples TRBV20-1 to TRBJ1-6; weak D call: TRBD1 (5 bases). CDR3 length equals 14 residues. Germline CDR1 reads DFQATT; CDR2 reads SNEGSKA (reference sequence). Trimming took 0 bases from V and 7 from J, leaving 10 bases between them. The CDR3 is CSARDRGVNSPLHF. CDR3 DNA (partial): TGCAGTGCTAGAGATCGAGGGGTGAATTCACCC.

This clone has ten or more counts. Read sequence stops 3 residues before the CDR3 end, and the germline J gene provides the missing end. The chain recombines TRBV10-1 with TRBJ2-7; 7 bases fit TRBD1. This CDR3 spans 15 amino acids. Germline CDR1 and CDR2: WNHNN and SYGVQD (reference sequence). V shed 7 bases, J shed 4 bases, and the junction held 13 bases outside the gene matches. The part of the CDR3 DNA that was read is TGCGCCAGCAAGGGCAGGGGGAAGTATGCATACGAG. Protein: CASKGRGKYAYE. The whole CDR3 is CASKGRGKYAYEQYF.

As regards this clone: The CDR3 goes on 3 residues after the read ends, and that part is filled in from the germline J gene. The chain joins TRBV18 to TRBJ1-2; D remains ambiguous. CDR1 KGHSH and CDR2 LQKENI come from the germline V gene. There are 15 residues in the CDR3. CDR3 sequence reads: CASSPRSGSDYDYTF. The sequenced part of the CDR3 DNA is TGTGCCAGCTCACCACGAAGCGGGAGTGACTACGAC.

This clone has at least ten counts. The CDR3 end falls 3 residues outside the read, so it is completed with the germline J gene. V is TRBV7-2 and J is TRBJ1-2, with D possibly being TRBD1 (5 bases). V was trimmed by 5 bases and J by 1 base, leaving 8 bases between them. Germline V gene sequence: CDR1 SGHTA, CDR2 FQGNSA. This CDR3 is 13 amino acids long. Partial CDR3 DNA: TGTGCCAGCAGCCTGACAGTTAACTATGGC. This codes for CASSLTVNYG. The full CDR3 is CASSLTVNYGYTF.

This clone was detected ten times or more. Sequencing ends 3 residues short of the CDR3 end; the germline J gene provides the rest. The V gene is TRBV7-9, the J gene TRBJ2-5, with D tentatively TRBD2 (6 bases). The CDR3 runs 14 residues. The V gene lost 1 base and the J gene lost 5 bases, with 11 bases spanning the gap. Germline V lookup: CDR1 SEHNR, CDR2 FQNEAQ (reference sequence). The CDR3 here is CASSLGDFMETQYF. CDR3 DNA, as far as it was read: TGTGCCAGCAGCTTAGGGGACTTCATGGAGACC. The full variable domain, completed using reference TRBV7-9 and TRBJ2-5, is DTGVSQNPRHKITKRGQNVTFRCDPISEHNRLYWYRQTLGQGPEFLTYFQNEAQLEKSRLLSDRFSAERPKGSFSTLEIQRTEQGDSAMYLCASSLGDFMETQYFGPGTRLLVL.

This clone was detected ten times or more. The sequence runs out 3 residues before the end of the CDR3; the remainder is reconstructed from the germline J gene. The gene calls are TRBV19 and TRBJ2-5; D gene unclear. Per germline, CDR1 LNHDA and CDR2 SQIVND (reference sequence). CDR3 size: 13 residues. V lost 4 bases and J lost 2, with 8 bases in between. This CDR3 reads CASSRAFQETQYF. The covered CDR3 bases are TGTGCCAGTAGTAGGGCTTTTCAAGAGACC. The full variable domain, with the rest looked up from reference TRBV19 and TRBJ2-5, is DGGITQSPKYLFRKEGQNVTLSCEQNLNHDAMYWYRQDPGQGLRLIYYSQIVNDFQKGDIAEGYSVSREKKESFPLTVTSAQKNPTAFYLCASSRAFQETQYFGPGTRLLVL.

This clone occurred many times. The junction does not match germline at one end; this may be a read error. The sequenced fragment ends 3 residues before the CDR3 boundary, so the rest is inferred from the germline J gene. This sequence joins TRBV4-2 and TRBJ2-5, with 10 positions matching TRBD2. CDR3 length: 17 residues. The germline V gene has CDR1 LGHNA and CDR2 YNFKEQ. The sequenced CDR3 bases are TGCGCCAGCAGCCAAGGGCGGAGCGGGGGGGCCTTGGAGACC. This sequence encodes CASSQGRSGGALET. The whole CDR3 sequence is CASSQGRSGGALETQYF.

A remark on this clone: The missing CDR3 end, 3 residues past where the read stops, is filled in from the germline J gene. The chain recombines TRBV18 with TRBJ1-1, with D perhaps TRBD1 (5 bases). The CDR3 has 15 residues. Germline CDR1 reads KGHSH; CDR2 reads LQKENI. The CDR3 DNA, read in part, is TGTGCCAGCTCACGCCAGGGCCAGTCTTTGGACGAG. It specifies CASSRQGQSLDE. The whole CDR3 is CASSRQGQSLDEAFF.

Many counts were recorded for this clone. The read halts 3 residues ahead of the CDR3 end, with the missing end drawn from the germline J gene. The chain joins TRBV2 to TRBJ2-2, with TRBD1 matching over 7 bases. The length of the CDR3 is 13 residues. CDR1 is SNHLY, CDR2 FYNNEI, per germline. With 6 bases clipped from V and 7 bases from J, the junction kept 5 bases outside the gene matches. The sequenced part of the CDR3 DNA is TGTGCCAGCAGCGTAGGGGGCGTCGGGGAG. It encodes CASSVGGVGE. The entire CDR3 is CASSVGGVGELFF.

This clone qualifies as medium-sized (0.01 to 0.1%). The read stops 3 residues short of the end of the CDR3; the missing end is completed from the germline J gene. The chain uses TRBV7-2 and TRBJ1-1; the D is unclear. The V end was cut by 5 bases, the J end by 3 bases, with 7 bases between. Per the germline V gene, CDR1 is SGHTA and CDR2 is FQGNSA. The CDR3 is 12 amino acids. The CDR3 DNA, read in part, is TGTGCCAGCAGCAAAACAGACACTGAA. This gives the protein CASSKTDTE. The entire CDR3 protein reads CASSKTDTEAFF.

This clone was picked up many times. Read coverage stops 3 residues before the CDR3 terminus; the germline J gene supplies the remainder. This chain links TRBV5-1 with TRBJ1-1, with TRBD1 identical over 8 bases. V trimming: 2 bases; J trimming: 4 bases; junction bases outside the gene matches: 7. The CDR3 sequence is 15 residues long. Germline CDR1 SGHRS, CDR2 YFSETQ. CDR3 loop: CASSFQGAGGTEAFF. CDR3 bases read: TGCGCCAGCAGCTTCCAGGGGGCCGGGGGCACTGAA.

This clone was observed at least ten times. The read terminates 3 residues before the CDR3 end, so the remaining end is supplied by the germline J gene. The V gene is TRBV6-2 or TRBV6-3, the J gene TRBJ2-2, with TRBD1 matching 7 bases. This CDR3 comprises 16 residues. Trimming at V came to 8 bases and at J to 1 base, leaving 10 bases not matched to a gene. The germline CDR1 and CDR2 sequences are MNHEY and SVGEGT. CDR3 in amino acids: CASPPARTGNTGELFF. The sequenced part of the CDR3 DNA is TGTGCCAGCCCGCCTGCTAGGACAGGGAACACCGGGGAG.

This clone was picked up many times. The CDR3 end lies 3 residues beyond the end of the read and is filled in from the germline J gene. The gene calls are TRBV20-1 and TRBJ2-5, with 7 bases that match TRBD2. V shed 6 bases and J 1 base; nucleotides not matched to a gene: 5. The CDR3 sequence is 13 residues long. From germline, CDR1 is DFQATT and CDR2 SNEGSKA (reference sequence). CDR3 sequence reads: CSAYPSGQETQYF. The CDR3 bases that were read are TGCAGTGCGTATCCTAGCGGCCAAGAGACC.

This clone was found many times. The read halts 3 residues ahead of the CDR3 end, with the missing end drawn from the germline J gene. The genes are TRBV19 and TRBJ2-1, with TRBD2 identical over 11 bases. V shed 8 bases, J shed 3 bases, and the junction held 6 bases outside the gene matches. CDR3 size: 15 residues. Germline values: CDR1 LNHDA, CDR2 SQIVND (reference sequence). CDR3 region: CASGGLADLYNEQFF. The DNA read from the CDR3 is TGTGCCAGTGGGGGACTAGCGGATCTCTACAATGAG.

This clone was seen ten or more times. Read sequence stops 3 residues before the CDR3 end, and the germline J gene provides the missing end. J is TRBJ2-7 and V is TRBV5-1, with a possible D match to TRBD2 (6 bases). V was clipped by 1 base and J by 5 bases, with 7 bases between them. Germline CDR1 SGHRS, CDR2 YFSETQ. The CDR3 consists of 12 residues. The DNA read from the CDR3 is TGCGCCAGCAGCTTGCCGGGGGACGAG. Protein product: CASSLPGDE. The full CDR3 is CASSLPGDEQYF.

In this sample, this clone turned up many times. The sequenced fragment ends 3 residues before the CDR3 boundary, so the rest is inferred from the germline J gene. The chain uses TRBV30 and TRBJ2-5, with D tentatively TRBD2 (6 bases). The CDR3 runs to 13 residues. Trimming pared 2 bases from V and 5 bases from J, leaving 12 bases between. CDR1 and CDR2 (germline): GTSNPN, SVGIG (reference sequence). The covered CDR3 bases are TGTGCCTGGAGTAGGCCTGGGGGGGAGACC. It encodes CAWSRPGGET. The whole CDR3 sequence reads CAWSRPGGETQYF.